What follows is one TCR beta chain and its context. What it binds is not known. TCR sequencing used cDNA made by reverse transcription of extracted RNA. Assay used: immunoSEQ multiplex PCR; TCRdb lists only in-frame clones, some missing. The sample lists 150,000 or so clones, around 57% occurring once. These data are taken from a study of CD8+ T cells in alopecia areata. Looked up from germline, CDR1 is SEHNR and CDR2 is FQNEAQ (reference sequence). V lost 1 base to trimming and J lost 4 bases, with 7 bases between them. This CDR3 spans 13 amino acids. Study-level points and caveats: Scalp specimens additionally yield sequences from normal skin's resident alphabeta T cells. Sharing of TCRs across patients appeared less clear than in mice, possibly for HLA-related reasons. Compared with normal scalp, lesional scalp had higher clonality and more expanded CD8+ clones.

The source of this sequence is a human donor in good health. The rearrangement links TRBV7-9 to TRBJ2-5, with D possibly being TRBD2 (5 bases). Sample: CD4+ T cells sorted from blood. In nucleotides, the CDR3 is TGTGCCAGCAGCTTAGAGGGAGTAGAGACCCAGTACTTC. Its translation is CASSLEGVETQYF.